This T cell receptor beta chain comes out of a study of lymphopenia after photon versus proton radiotherapy (dated by TCRdb to the late 2010s). With regard to the full study: Photon and proton radiation therapy were compared by the study for their immunological effects in patients with gastrointestinal tumors who developed high-grade lymphopenia. The cohort included some 20 patients with gastrointestinal tumors who developed lymphopenia after receiving either photon or proton therapy. The goal of the study was to characterize the differences between the two radiation modalities in how they affect the immune system.

As for this clone: What this receptor recognizes is not known. Base-call qualities are not available, and no considerably larger clone is one nucleotide away.

Library construction relied on the immunoSEQ multiplex PCR assay. T cell repertoires were profiled with deep sequencing of rearranged TCR beta loci together with multiparametric flow cytometry. The clones in this table, taken by TCRdb from immuneACCESS, are in-frame only. Not every clone is retained; where verified, under half of the shortfall comes from an unresolved V gene, and the cause of the rest is unknown. The sample includes thousands of clones, with around 85% observed a single time. Of the sample, more than 3% is held by the ten largest clones. General findings and caveats noted by the study authors: After the lymphocyte count nadir, repertoires from photon-treated patients showed oligoclonal expansion, particularly of CD8+ Temra cells, and this expansion drove the decline in diversity. Across the cohort, an inverse correlation was found between a larger post-nadir drop in TCR diversity and overall survival time among patients who died. During treatment, patients who received proton therapy stayed relatively stable, whereas patients who received photon therapy lost naive T cells and TCR diversity and gained effector/memory populations. The survival association was assessed only in patients who died, and the authors presented better survival with proton therapy as a possibility rather than a demonstrated result.

CDR1 and CDR2, per the germline V gene, are SGHRS and YFSETQ. Deletion took 0 bases off V and 0 bases off J, with a span of 10 bases between the germline ends. The CDR3 spans 16 residues, from the cysteine through the phenylalanine. The only DNA kept is the CDR3, 48 bases in frame from the first base. This chain joins TRBV5-1 to TRBJ2-1, with no confidently assigned D gene. Material: peripheral blood, obtained from a patient treated with photon-based radiotherapy. The receptor comes from a woman in her 70s with pancreatic cancer. The CDR3 loop reads CASSLEGLSSYNEQFF. The DNA is as follows: TGCGCCAGCAGCTTGGAGGGTCTTAGCTCCTACAATGAGCAGTTCTTC.